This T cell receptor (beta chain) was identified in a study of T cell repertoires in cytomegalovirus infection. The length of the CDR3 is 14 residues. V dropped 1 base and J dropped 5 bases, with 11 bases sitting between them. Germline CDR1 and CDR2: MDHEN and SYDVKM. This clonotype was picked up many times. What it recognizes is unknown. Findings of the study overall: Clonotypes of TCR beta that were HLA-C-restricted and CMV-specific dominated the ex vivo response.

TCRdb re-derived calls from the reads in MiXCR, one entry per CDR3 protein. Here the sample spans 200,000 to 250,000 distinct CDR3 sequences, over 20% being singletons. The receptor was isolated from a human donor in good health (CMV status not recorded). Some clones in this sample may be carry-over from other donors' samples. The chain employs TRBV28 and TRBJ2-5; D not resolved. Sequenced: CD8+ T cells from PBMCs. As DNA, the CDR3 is TGTGCCAGCAGTTTATTACCCAGGCGGGAGACCCAGTACTTC. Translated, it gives CASSLLPRRETQYF.